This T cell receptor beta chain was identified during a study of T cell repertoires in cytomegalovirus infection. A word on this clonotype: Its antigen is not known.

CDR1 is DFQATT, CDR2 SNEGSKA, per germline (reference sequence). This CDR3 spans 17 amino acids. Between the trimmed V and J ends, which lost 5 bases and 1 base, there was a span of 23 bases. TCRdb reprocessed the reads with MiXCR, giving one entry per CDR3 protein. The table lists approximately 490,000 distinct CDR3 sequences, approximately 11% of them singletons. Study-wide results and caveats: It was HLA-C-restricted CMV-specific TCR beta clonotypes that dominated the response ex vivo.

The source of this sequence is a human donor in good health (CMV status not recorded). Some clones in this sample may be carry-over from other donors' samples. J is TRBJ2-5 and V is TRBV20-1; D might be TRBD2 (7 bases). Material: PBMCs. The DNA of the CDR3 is TGCAGTGCTCAGTACACTGGGCGGGGGCGCCTCCAAGAGACCCAGTACTTC. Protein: CSAQYTGRGRLQETQYF.